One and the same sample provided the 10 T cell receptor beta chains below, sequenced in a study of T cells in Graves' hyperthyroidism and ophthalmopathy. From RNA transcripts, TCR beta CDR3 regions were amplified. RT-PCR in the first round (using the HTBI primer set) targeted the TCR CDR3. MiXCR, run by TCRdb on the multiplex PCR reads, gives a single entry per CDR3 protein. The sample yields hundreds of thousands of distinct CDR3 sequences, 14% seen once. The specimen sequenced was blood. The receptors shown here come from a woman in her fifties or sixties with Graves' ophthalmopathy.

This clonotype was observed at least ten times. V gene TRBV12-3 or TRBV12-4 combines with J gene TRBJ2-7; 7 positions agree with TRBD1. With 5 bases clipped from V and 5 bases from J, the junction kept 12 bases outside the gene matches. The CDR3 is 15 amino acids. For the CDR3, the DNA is TGTGCCAGCAGTCCCAGACAGGGTTCCGTCCACGAGCAGTACTTC. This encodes CASSPRQGSVHEQYF.

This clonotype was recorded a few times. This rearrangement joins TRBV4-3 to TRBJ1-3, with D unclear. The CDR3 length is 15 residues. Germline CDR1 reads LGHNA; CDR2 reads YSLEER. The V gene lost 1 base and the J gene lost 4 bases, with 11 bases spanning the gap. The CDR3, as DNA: TGCGCCAGCAGCCAAGGGTACAGTCCAGGAAACACCATATATTTT. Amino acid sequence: CASSQGYSPGNTIYF.

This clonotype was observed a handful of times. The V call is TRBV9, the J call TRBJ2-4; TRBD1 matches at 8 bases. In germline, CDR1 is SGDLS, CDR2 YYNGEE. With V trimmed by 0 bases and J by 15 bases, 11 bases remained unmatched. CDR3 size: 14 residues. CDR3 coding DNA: TGTGCCAGCAGCGTAGACCCACAGGGGGGCATCTCGTACTTC. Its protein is CASSVDPQGGISYF.

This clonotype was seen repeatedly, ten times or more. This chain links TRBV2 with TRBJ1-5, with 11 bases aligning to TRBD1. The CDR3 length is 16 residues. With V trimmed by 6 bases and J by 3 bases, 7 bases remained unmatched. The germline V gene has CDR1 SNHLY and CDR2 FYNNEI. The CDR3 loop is CASRAGQGDPNQPQHF. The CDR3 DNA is TGTGCCAGCAGAGCGGGACAGGGGGACCCCAATCAGCCCCAGCATTTT.

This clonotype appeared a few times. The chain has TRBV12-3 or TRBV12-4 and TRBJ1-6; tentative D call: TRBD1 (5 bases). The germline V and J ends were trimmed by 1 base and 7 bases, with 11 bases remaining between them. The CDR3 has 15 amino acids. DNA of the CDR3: TGTGCCAGCAGTTTAGGTCCGGGACCCAATTCACCCCTCCACTTT. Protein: CASSLGPGPNSPLHF.

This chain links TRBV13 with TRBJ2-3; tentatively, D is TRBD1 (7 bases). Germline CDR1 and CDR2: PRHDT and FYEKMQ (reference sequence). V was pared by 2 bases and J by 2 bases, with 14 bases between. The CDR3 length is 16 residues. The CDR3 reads CASSLWGDRLTDTQYF. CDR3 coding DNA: TGTGCCAGCAGCTTATGGGGGGACAGACTCACAGATACGCAGTATTTT.

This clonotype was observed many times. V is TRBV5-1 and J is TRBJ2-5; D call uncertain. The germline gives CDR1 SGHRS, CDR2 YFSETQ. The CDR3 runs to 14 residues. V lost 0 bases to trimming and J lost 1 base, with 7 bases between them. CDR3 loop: CASSLAAAQETQYF. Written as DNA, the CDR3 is TGCGCCAGCAGCTTGGCGGCAGCCCAAGAGACCCAGTACTTC.

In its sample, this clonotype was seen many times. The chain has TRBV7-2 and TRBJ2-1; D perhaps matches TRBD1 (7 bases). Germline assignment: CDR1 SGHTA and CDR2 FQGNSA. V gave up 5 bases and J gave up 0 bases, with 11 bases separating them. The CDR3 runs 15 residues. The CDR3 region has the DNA TGTGCCAGCAGCGCAGGGGGGAGCTCCTACAATGAGCAGTTCTTC. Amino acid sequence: CASSAGGSSYNEQFF. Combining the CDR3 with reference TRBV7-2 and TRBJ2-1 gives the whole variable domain GAGVSQSPSNKVTEKGKDVELRCDPISGHTALYWYRQSLGQGLEFLIYFQGNSAPDKSGLPSDRFSAERTGGSVSTLTIQRTQQEDSAVYLCASSAGGSSYNEQFFGPGTRLTVL.

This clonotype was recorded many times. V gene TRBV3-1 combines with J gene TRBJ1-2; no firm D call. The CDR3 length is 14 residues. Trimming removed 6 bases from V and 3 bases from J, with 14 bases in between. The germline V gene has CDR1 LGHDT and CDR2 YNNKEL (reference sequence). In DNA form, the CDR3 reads TGTGCCAGCAGTCTGAGGGAGAGAGACTATGGCTACACCTTC. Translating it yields CASSLRERDYGYTF.

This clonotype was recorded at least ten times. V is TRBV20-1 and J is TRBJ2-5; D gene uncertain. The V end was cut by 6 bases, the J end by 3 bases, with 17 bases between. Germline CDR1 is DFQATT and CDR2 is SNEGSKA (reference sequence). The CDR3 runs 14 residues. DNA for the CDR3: TGCAGTGCCCCGAGCTATGGATCCAAAGAGACCCAGTACTTC. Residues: CSAPSYGSKETQYF.